Listed here are 14 T cell receptor beta chains from one sample, sequenced in a study of blood T cell repertoires in COVID-19. TCRdb's table, derived via immunoSEQ multiplex PCR, lists solely in-frame clones and lacks some. The sample gives about 260,000 clones, around 86% of which show up once; about 1.6% is in the top ten. Sequencing input: peripheral blood. Receptor source: a woman aged 40 to 50 who had recovered from COVID-19.

V gene TRBV3-1 (or the pseudogene TRBV3-2) combines with J gene TRBJ1-2; D possibly corresponds to TRBD1 (6 bases). The V end was cut by 1 base, the J end by 8 bases, with 11 bases between. CDR1 and CDR2 (germline): LGHDT, YNNKEL (reference sequence). This CDR3 is 13 amino acids long. CDR3 loop: CASSQGGRGGYTF. The CDR3, as DNA: TGTGCCAGCAGCCAAGGGGGGCGCGGGGGCTACACCTTC.

V usage is TRBV7-8 and J usage is TRBJ1-6, with 10 positions matching TRBD1. V trimming: 2 bases; J trimming: 0 bases; junction bases outside the gene matches: 7. CDR3 size: 19 residues. Germline V gene data show CDR1 as SGHVS and CDR2 as FQNEAQ. The CDR3 nucleotides are TGTGCCAGCAGCTTAATGGGACAGGGGTTAGACTCCTATAATTCACCCCTCCACTTT. Translation gives CASSLMGQGLDSYNSPLHF.

J is TRBJ2-3 and V is TRBV7-9; 13 bases map to TRBD2. The CDR3 contains 16 residues. V lost 5 bases to trimming and J lost 2 bases; unmatched junction nucleotides: 4. The germline V gene has CDR1 SEHNR and CDR2 FQNEAQ (reference sequence). The CDR3 region has the DNA TGTGCCAGCAGCCGACTAGCGGGGGGCGACACAGATACGCAGTATTTT. This gives the protein CASSRLAGGDTDTQYF.

The rearrangement uses TRBV5-6 and TRBJ2-3; D is undetermined. V lost 6 bases and J lost 8, with 10 bases in between. CDR3 size: 11 residues. The germline V gene has CDR1 SGHDT and CDR2 YYEEEE. This chain's CDR3 is CASTKTGTQYF. The CDR3 DNA is TGTGCCAGCACTAAGACGGGTACGCAGTATTTT.

The chain employs TRBV27 and TRBJ2-5, with 7 bases that match TRBD2. CDR1 is MNHEY and CDR2 is SMNVEV in the germline V gene (reference sequence). The trim removed 5 bases at V and 2 bases at J, leaving 11 bases unmatched. CDR3 length: 16 amino acids. CDR3: CASSIHPAGPQETQYF. The DNA for the CDR3 is TGTGCCAGCAGTATCCACCCAGCGGGGCCGCAAGAGACCCAGTACTTC.

This chain links TRBV12-3 or TRBV12-4 with TRBJ2-7; D is undetermined. V was pared by 3 bases and J by 4 bases, with 7 bases between. CDR3 size: 12 residues. The CDR3 sequence is CASSFGQYEQYF. As DNA, the CDR3 is TGTGCCAGCAGTTTTGGGCAGTACGAGCAGTACTTC.

The chain uses TRBV20-1 and TRBJ2-7, with 9 bases lining up with TRBD2. Germline CDR1 is DFQATT and CDR2 is SNEGSKA (reference sequence). This CDR3 is built from 14 residues. After removal of 6 bases from V and 5 bases from J, the junction contained 11 bases not matched to a gene. The CDR3 here is CSASSGGSSNEQYF. The CDR3 DNA sequence: TGCAGTGCCAGTAGCGGGGGTTCATCGAACGAGCAGTACTTC.

The chain couples TRBV5-1 to TRBJ1-2; TRBD1 aligns across 8 bases. Germline V gene sequence: CDR1 SGHRS, CDR2 YFSETQ. This CDR3 is built from 14 residues. V lost 0 bases to trimming and J lost 8 bases; unmatched junction nucleotides: 6. CDR3 nucleotide sequence: TGCGCCAGCAGCTTGGGTCAGGGGGCAGGAGGCTACACCTTC. Translation gives CASSLGQGAGGYTF.

This clone was seen a handful of times. The rearrangement joins TRBV6-6 to TRBJ2-1, with TRBD1 matching over 10 bases. Germline trimming cut 6 bases from V and 12 bases from J; bases unmatched to any gene: 17. The CDR3 is 16 residues long. Germline CDR1 is MNHNY and CDR2 is SVGAGI (reference sequence). In nucleotides, the CDR3 is TGTGCCAGCAGAACGCCGGGGACAGGGGTACCGACGGGGCAGTTCTTC. Residues: CASRTPGTGVPTGQFF.

This chain links TRBV11-3 with TRBJ2-1, with TRBD1 identical over 8 bases. CDR3 length: 14 amino acids. Unmatched junction bases numbered 6, after V lost 5 bases and J lost 6 bases. Germline V gives CDR1 SGHNT, CDR2 YENEEA. CDR3 sequence: CASSTWTGSNEQFF. DNA for the CDR3: TGTGCCAGCAGCACTTGGACAGGGAGCAATGAGCAGTTCTTC.

This clone was counted once. The rearrangement uses TRBV6-7 and TRBJ2-7; possibly TRBD1 for D (6 bases). TRBV6-7 is an ORF for which the function is uncertain. Trimming removed 6 bases from V and 2 bases from J, with 20 bases in between. The CDR3 contains 16 residues. The CDR3 is CASRPPTRRGPYEQYF. DNA of the CDR3: TGTGCCAGCAGACCCCCGACCCGCAGGGGCCCCTACGAGCAGTACTTC.

This clone was recorded once. The chain combines TRBV5-6 with TRBJ1-2; D is possibly TRBD1 (6 bases). The germline V and J ends were trimmed by 1 base and 8 bases, with 18 bases remaining between them. The CDR3 totals 15 residues. Germline CDR1 reads SGHDT; CDR2 reads YYEEEE. CDR3 protein: CASSLLGPLTGGYTF. The CDR3 nucleotides are TGTGCCAGCAGCTTGTTAGGCCCCTTGACAGGCGGCTACACCTTC.

The rearrangement joins TRBV6-4 to TRBJ1-2; TRBD1 matches at 9 bases. Trimming took 4 bases from V and 12 from J; bases not matched to a gene: 12. Germline values: CDR1 MRHNA, CDR2 SNTAGT. The CDR3 extends over 14 amino acids. This CDR3 reads CASSAGQGVGGHTF. The CDR3 nucleotides are TGTGCCAGCAGTGCGGGACAGGGCGTAGGGGGCCACACCTTC.

The V call is TRBV6-5, the J call TRBJ2-1; D possibly corresponds to TRBD1 (5 bases). This CDR3 comprises 15 residues. V lost 5 bases, J lost 3 bases, and 14 bases lay in between. Germline V CDR1 and CDR2: MNHEY, SVGAGI. DNA of the CDR3: TGTGCCAGCAGTCGCCCGGGCAGGGACTACAATGAGCAGTTCTTC. This encodes CASSRPGRDYNEQFF.